This T cell receptor beta chain is from a study of blood T cell repertoires in COVID-19. Study overall: In each case, the material was cDNA or gDNA derived from T cells, B-cell-depleted T cells, or PBMCs.

V dropped 4 bases and J dropped 7 bases, with 17 bases sitting between them. Looked up from germline, CDR1 is SGHRS and CDR2 is YFSETQ. The CDR3 is made up of 14 amino acids. Study processing details: Estimation of nucleated cell counts was performed using reference gene primer amplification. Sequenced by immunoSEQ multiplex PCR; TCRdb stores in-frame clones only, minus some. V, J and clone size derive from that table, while D and trimming were established from the DNA sequence. This table has around 78,000 clones, roughly 80% appearing once. Sequencing was done on a sample of peripheral blood. The clonotype comes from a human donor in a cohort sampled during active COVID-19. The chain couples TRBV5-1 to TRBJ1-2, with D perhaps matching TRBD1 (6 bases). The CDR3 DNA follows: TGCGCCAGCAGCACGCGGCAGGGAGGGGGTGGCTACACCTTC. Translated, it gives CASSTRQGGGGYTF.